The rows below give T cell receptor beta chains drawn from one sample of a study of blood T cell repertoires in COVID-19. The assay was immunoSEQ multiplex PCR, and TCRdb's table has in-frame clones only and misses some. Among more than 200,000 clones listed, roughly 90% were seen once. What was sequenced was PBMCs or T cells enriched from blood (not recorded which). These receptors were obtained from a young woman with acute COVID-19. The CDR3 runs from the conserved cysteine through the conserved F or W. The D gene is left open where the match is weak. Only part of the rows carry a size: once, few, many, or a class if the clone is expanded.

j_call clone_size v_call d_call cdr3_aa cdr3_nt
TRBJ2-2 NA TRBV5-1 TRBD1 CASSLDSGTGITGELFF TGCGCCAGCAGCTTAGATTCCGGGACAGGGATCACCGGGGAGCTGTTTTTT
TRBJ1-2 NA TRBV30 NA CAWSRWGESGGYTF TGTGCCTGGAGTCGATGGGGGGAATCGGGTGGCTACACCTTC
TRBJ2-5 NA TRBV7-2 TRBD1 CASSTDRATQGETQYF TGTGCCAGCAGCACGGACAGGGCCACTCAGGGAGAGACCCAGTACTTC
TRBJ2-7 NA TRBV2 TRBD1 CASLGTGTTYEQYF TGTGCCAGCCTAGGGACAGGGACCACCTACGAGCAGTACTTC
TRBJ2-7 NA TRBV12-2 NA CASRPRGREASYEQYF TGTGCAAGTCGCCCAAGGGGCAGGGAGGCATCCTACGAGCAGTACTTC
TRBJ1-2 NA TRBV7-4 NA CASSFLGGQLLYGYTF TGTGCCAGCAGCTTCTTAGGTGGGCAGCTTTTATATGGCTACACCTTC
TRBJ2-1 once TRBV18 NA CASSPPGVHNEQFF TGTGCCAGCTCGCCCCCAGGGGTCCACAATGAGCAGTTCTTC
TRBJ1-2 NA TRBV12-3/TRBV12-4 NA CASSKSENYGYTF TGTGCCAGCAGTAAATCAGAAAACTATGGCTACACCTTC
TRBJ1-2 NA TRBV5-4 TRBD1 CASSLRQGLPYGYTF TGTGCCAGCAGCTTACGACAGGGGCTCCCCTATGGCTACACCTTC
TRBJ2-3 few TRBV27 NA CASGLLGDTQYF TGTGCCAGCGGACTCCTCGGAGATACGCAGTATTTT
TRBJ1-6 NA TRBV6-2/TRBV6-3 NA CASSPGGPLHF TGTGCCAGCAGTCCGGGTGGGCCCCTCCACTTT
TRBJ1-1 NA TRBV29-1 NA CSVVPQNTEAFF TGCAGCGTTGTACCACAGAACACTGAAGCTTTCTTT
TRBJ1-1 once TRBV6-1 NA CASSEFAGVNTEAFF TGTGCCAGCAGTGAATTCGCAGGGGTGAACACTGAAGCTTTCTTT
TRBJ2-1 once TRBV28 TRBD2 CASSLVLPGAGGPNEQFF TGTGCCAGCAGTTTGGTCCTCCCGGGAGCGGGGGGGCCAAATGAGCAGTTCTTC
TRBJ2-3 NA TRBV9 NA CASSPGSSTDTQYF TGTGCCAGCAGCCCAGGATCAAGCACAGATACGCAGTATTTT
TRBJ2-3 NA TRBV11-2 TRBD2 CASSPRGVDTQYF TGTGCCAGCAGCCCCCGGGGGGTGGATACGCAGTATTTT
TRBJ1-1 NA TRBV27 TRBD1 CASNQRTGDRAEAFF TGTGCCAGCAACCAGCGGACAGGGGATAGAGCTGAAGCTTTCTTT
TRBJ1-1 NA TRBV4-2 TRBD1 CASSQADREGTEAFF TGTGCCAGCAGCCAAGCGGACAGGGAAGGCACTGAAGCTTTCTTT
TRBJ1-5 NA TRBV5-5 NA CASSDPGDLNQPQHF TGTGCCAGCAGCGACCCGGGGGACCTCAATCAGCCCCAGCATTTT
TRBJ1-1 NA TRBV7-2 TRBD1 CASSKGQGSTEAFF TGTGCCAGCAGCAAAGGACAGGGAAGCACTGAAGCTTTCTTT